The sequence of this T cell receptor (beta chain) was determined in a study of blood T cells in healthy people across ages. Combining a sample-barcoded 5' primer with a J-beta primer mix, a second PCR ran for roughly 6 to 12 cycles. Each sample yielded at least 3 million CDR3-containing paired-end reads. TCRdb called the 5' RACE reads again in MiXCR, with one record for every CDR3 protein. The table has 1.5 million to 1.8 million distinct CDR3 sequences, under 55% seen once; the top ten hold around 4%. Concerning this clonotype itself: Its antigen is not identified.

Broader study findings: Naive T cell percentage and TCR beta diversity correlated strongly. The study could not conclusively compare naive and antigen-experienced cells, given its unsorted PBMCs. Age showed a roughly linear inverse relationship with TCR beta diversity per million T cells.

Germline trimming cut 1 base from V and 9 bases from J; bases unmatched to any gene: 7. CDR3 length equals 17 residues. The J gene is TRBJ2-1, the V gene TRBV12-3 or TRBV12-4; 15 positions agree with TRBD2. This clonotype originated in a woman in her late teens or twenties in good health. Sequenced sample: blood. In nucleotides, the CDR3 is TGTGCCAGCAGTTTAGGGACTAGCGGGAGGGCTTGGGGTGAGCAGTTCTTC. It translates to CASSLGTSGRAWGEQFF.